A selection of T cell receptor beta chains follows, all from one sample in a study of T cell clones after liver transplantation. Sequencing used immunoSEQ multiplex PCR; TCRdb keeps in-frame clones, though not all of them. The sample holds around 51,000 clones, around 85% seen once. The material sequenced was CD8+ T cells from blood, taken 12 months after liver transplant. The receptors shown here come from a human patient who received a liver transplant. Some T cells may be the graft donor's. Both conserved end residues are part of each CDR3. D genes are given only for firm matches. The size entry is marked missing in some rows and otherwise reads once, few, many or a size class.

size	V	length	J	D	DNA	CDR3
-	TRBV6-1	13	TRBJ1-2	-	TGTGCCAGCAGGACCCCCTCCAGCTATGGCTACACCTTC	CASRTPSSYGYTF
-	TRBV7-2	13	TRBJ1-1	TRBD1	TGTGCCAGCAGCTTCGGACAGGGGACTGAAGCTTTCTTT	CASSFGQGTEAFF
-	TRBV28	19	TRBJ1-1	TRBD1	TGTGCCAGCAGCCCGATGCGAGAGACAGGGGGCAAAAGGGACACTGAAGCTTTCTTT	CASSPMRETGGKRDTEAFF
-	TRBV6-5	12	TRBJ2-3	-	TGTGCCAGGGGAGCCGGGGCAGATACGCAGTATTTT	CARGAGADTQYF
-	TRBV14	14	TRBJ2-7	-	TGTGCCAGCAGCCAAGATGTCAGCAGGGACGAGCAGTACTTC	CASSQDVSRDEQYF
-	TRBV27	15	TRBJ2-2	-	TGTGCCAGCAGGACCGGGACCCACGGATCCGGGGAGCTGTTTTTT	CASRTGTHGSGELFF
few	TRBV7-9	16	TRBJ2-6	TRBD1	TGTGCCAGCAGCTTCCGGACAGGGATTGGGGCCAACGTCCTGACTTTC	CASSFRTGIGANVLTF
once	TRBV21-1	16	TRBJ1-1	-	TGTGCCAGCAGCAAATCAAGGGTCAGAATGAACACTGAAGCTTTCTTT	CASSKSRVRMNTEAFF
-	TRBV27	15	TRBJ1-5	-	TGTGCCAGCAGTTCTATCGGGGAGGTGAATCAGCCCCAGCATTTT	CASSSIGEVNQPQHF
-	TRBV7-9	15	TRBJ2-3	TRBD2	TGTGCCAGCAGCTGGGCGGGAGCGCCCACAGATACGCAGTATTTT	CASSWAGAPTDTQYF
few	TRBV5-8	14	TRBJ2-7	TRBD1	TGTGCCAGCAGCTGGGGACAGGGAAACTACGAGCAGTACTTC	CASSWGQGNYEQYF
-	TRBV7-9	15	TRBJ2-6	-	TGTGCCAGCAGCTCCACCGTGTCTGGGGCCAACGTCCTGACTTTC	CASSSTVSGANVLTF
-	TRBV27	15	TRBJ2-1	TRBD2	TGTGCCAGCACCGAGACTAGCGGGAGTTCTGATGAGCAGTTCTTC	CASTETSGSSDEQFF
once	TRBV5-1	18	TRBJ2-2	TRBD2	TGCGCCAGCAGCTACCCGGGCGAGACTAGCGCCTTCACCGGGGAGCTGTTTTTT	CASSYPGETSAFTGELFF
few	TRBV19	15	TRBJ2-1	TRBD2	TGTGCCAGTAGTCCCGGACTAGCGGGGTACAATGAGCAGTTCTTC	CASSPGLAGYNEQFF
-	TRBV7-9	15	TRBJ2-2	TRBD2	TGTGCCAGCAGCTTAGGACTAGCGGGAGCCGGGGAGCTGTTTTTT	CASSLGLAGAGELFF
once	TRBV7-9	13	TRBJ1-2	-	TGTGCCAGCAGCTCCGGGACCCACTATGGCTACACCTTC	CASSSGTHYGYTF
once	TRBV4-1	15	TRBJ1-5	-	TGCGCCAGCAGCCAAGCCCGGGGGAAAGGTCAGCCCCAGCATTTT	CASSQARGKGQPQHF
-	TRBV20-1	9	TRBJ2-1	-	TGCAGTGCTCCTACCGAAGCGATCTTC	CSAPTEAIF
-	TRBV27	15	TRBJ1-2	TRBD1	TGTGCCAGCAGTTCCCCGACGACAGGGGGCCTAGGCTACACCTTC	CASSSPTTGGLGYTF
-	TRBV10-1	14	TRBJ2-1	TRBD1	TGCGCCAGCAGTGAAGGACAGGGGTACAATGAGCAGTTCTTC	CASSEGQGYNEQFF
-	TRBV5-6	14	TRBJ2-1	-	TGTGCCAGCAGCTTCCGGTTTGGGCGGAATGAGCAGTTCTTC	CASSFRFGRNEQFF
-	TRBV9	18	TRBJ1-2	TRBD1	TGTGCCAGCAGCGAATTCCGGGACAGGGGGAACTCTAACTATGGCTACACCTTC	CASSEFRDRGNSNYGYTF
-	TRBV9	13	TRBJ2-1	-	TGTGCCAGCAGCGTAGGGCTAGCATACGAGCAGTTCTTC	CASSVGLAYEQFF
-	TRBV10-1	14	TRBJ1-1	-	TGCGCCAGCAGTCCGACACAGGGAGACACTGAAGCTTTCTTT	CASSPTQGDTEAFF
-	TRBV7-8	17	TRBJ2-7	-	TGTGCCAGCAGCTTAGCTCCGGGCGGCGAATGGGCCTACGAGCAGTACTTC	CASSLAPGGEWAYEQYF
-	TRBV5-6	13	TRBJ1-2	TRBD1	TGTGCCAGCAGGTATCAGGGGGCCTATGGCTACACCTTC	CASRYQGAYGYTF